This TCR beta chain comes out of a study of blood T cell repertoires in COVID-19. The wider study: The origin of the acute and convalescent COVID-19 samples was the United States, Italy and Spain.

Germline V lookup: CDR1 MRHNA, CDR2 SNTAGT. This CDR3 has 16 residues. Losses at the gene ends were 3 bases for V and 2 bases for J; bases not matched to a gene: 2. In the study's own analysis: The authors estimated nucleated cell counts from reference gene primer amplification. TCRdb keeps only in-frame clones here, not all; method: immunoSEQ multiplex PCR. The V and J calls and clone size are taken from that table; D and trimming were inferred from the DNA. The repertoire holds approximately 400,000 clones, approximately 88% seen once, with roughly an eighth in the top ten. The chain links TRBV6-4 to TRBJ2-6, with 9 bases that match TRBD1. What was sequenced was peripheral blood. The sequence derives from a woman between 50 and 59 years old with COVID-19, enrolled during active disease. The CDR3 DNA reads TGTGCCAGCAGTGAAGGGACAGGGACTGGGGCCAACGTCCTGACTTTC. Its translation is CASSEGTGTGANVLTF.